The subject of this entry is one T cell receptor (beta chain). The data belong to a study of CD8 T cells in Susac syndrome. RNA amounts of roughly 0.5 to 1 ug underwent reverse transcription with random hexamers. The method of amplification for TCR beta CDR3 was immunoSEQ multiplex PCR, covering 54 Vbeta and 13 Jbeta. TCRdb independently ran MiXCR on the immunoSEQ multiplex PCR reads; one entry per CDR3 protein. The sample lists under 350,000 distinct CDR3 sequences, about 91% seen once, with about 0.063% in the top ten. TCR beta from blood CD8+ and CD4+ T cells was sequenced. TEMRA cells underwent FACS enrichment and CD8+ and CD4+ T cells underwent negative isolation. The CDR3 is made up of 13 amino acids. Unmatched junction bases numbered 5, after V lost 4 bases and J lost 2 bases. The V gene's germline CDR1 is SQVTM and CDR2 ANQGSEA.

This rearrangement joins TRBV29-1 to TRBJ2-7; 7 nucleotides agree with TRBD1. The origin of this receptor is a human donor with multiple sclerosis. Sample: CD4+ T cells from PBMCs. The CDR3 bases are TGCAGCGTTGTAAGGACAGGAGCCTACGAGCAGTACTTC. Translating gives CSVVRTGAYEQYF.